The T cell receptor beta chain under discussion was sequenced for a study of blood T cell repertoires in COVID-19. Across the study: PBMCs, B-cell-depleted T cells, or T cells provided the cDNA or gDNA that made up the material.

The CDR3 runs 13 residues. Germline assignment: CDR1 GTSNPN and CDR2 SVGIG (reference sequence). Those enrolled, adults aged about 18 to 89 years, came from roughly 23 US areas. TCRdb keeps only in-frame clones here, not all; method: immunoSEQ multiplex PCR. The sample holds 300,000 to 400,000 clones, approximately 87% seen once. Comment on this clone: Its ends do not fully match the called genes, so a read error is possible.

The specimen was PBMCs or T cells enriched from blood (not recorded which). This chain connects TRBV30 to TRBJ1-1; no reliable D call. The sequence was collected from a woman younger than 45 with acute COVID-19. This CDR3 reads CAWKRLMNTGAFF. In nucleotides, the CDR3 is TGTGCCTGGAAGCGCTTGATGAACACTGGAGCTTTCTTT.